Following are 24 T cell receptor beta chains from one sample sequenced in a study of regulatory T cells in long-lasting Graves disease. Assembly of TCR beta libraries relied on iRepertoire HTBI primers together with Arm-PCR of CDR3 regions. TCRdb analysed the multiplex PCR reads with MiXCR anew, one entry per CDR3 protein. The table shows nearly 350,000 distinct CDR3 sequences, with roughly 21% occurring only once. The sample's time point: persistent/refractory GD, antithyroid drugs over 5 years with positive TRAb. From RNA extracted from PBMCs, the TCR library was made. The source material was peripheral blood mononuclear cells (PBMCs), sampled when the disease was refractory, from a patient treated with antithyroid drugs. The receptor set was obtained from a female donor with Graves disease.

This clonotype turned up a few times. The chain combines TRBV19 with TRBJ1-6; no firm D call. This CDR3 spans 18 amino acids. Germline V gives CDR1 LNHDA, CDR2 SQIVND (reference sequence). The V gene lost 1 base and the J gene lost 7 bases, with 20 bases spanning the gap. The CDR3 protein is CASSIVTSGKSPNSPLHF. Here the CDR3 DNA reads TGTGCCAGTAGTATAGTGACGAGCGGGAAATCCCCGAATTCACCCCTCCACTTT.

There are many counts of this clonotype. This chain connects TRBV10-3 to TRBJ1-5, with TRBD1 matching over 8 bases. Losses at the gene ends were 6 bases for V and 2 bases for J; bases not matched to a gene: 3. Per germline, CDR1 ENHRY and CDR2 SYGVKD. The length of the CDR3 is 14 residues. This CDR3 is CAISLQGGNQPQHF. Written as DNA, the CDR3 is TGTGCCATCAGCTTACAGGGGGGCAATCAGCCCCAGCATTTT.

Many counts were recorded for this clonotype. The chain couples TRBV2 to TRBJ1-4; weak D call: TRBD1 (6 bases). V lost 7 bases and J 5 bases, leaving 11 bases between the germline ends. The germline CDR1 and CDR2 sequences are SNHLY and FYNNEI. The length of the CDR3 is 13 residues. The CDR3 DNA is TGTGCCAGCACCAGGGGCGGCAATGAAAAACTGTTTTTT. Translating gives CASTRGGNEKLFF.

This clonotype was detected only a few times. A much larger clone sits a single nucleotide away, making a read error possible. The chain recombines TRBV27 with TRBJ1-5; D gene unclear. Germline loops: CDR1 MNHEY, CDR2 SMNVEV (reference sequence). The CDR3 is made up of 12 amino acids. With 3 bases removed from V and 3 bases from J, the gap between germline ends came to 3 bases. CDR3 sequence reads: CASSFHNQPQHF. The DNA of the CDR3 is TGTGCCAGCAGTTTTCACAATCAGCCCCAGCATTTT.

This clonotype came up a few times. The chain links TRBV10-2 to TRBJ1-4; D is possibly TRBD1 (5 bases). This CDR3 has 13 amino acids. Trimming shortened V by 7 bases and J by 8 bases, and 14 bases separated the two germline ends. The germline CDR1 and CDR2 sequences are WSHSY and SAAADI. CDR3 sequence (DNA): TGCGCCAGCAATCTTGCCGAGGGGGAAAAACTGTTTTTT. Amino acid sequence: CASNLAEGEKLFF.

This clonotype was seen ten or more times. The chain has TRBV28 and TRBJ2-5; D is tentatively TRBD1 or TRBD2 (5 bases each). The germline V gene has CDR1 MDHEN and CDR2 SYDVKM. The CDR3 totals 14 residues. V lost 7 bases and J 1 base, leaving 13 bases between the germline ends. The CDR3, as DNA: TGTGCCAGCACCCGATCAGGGACCCAAGAGACCCAGTACTTC. Protein: CASTRSGTQETQYF.

In this sample, this clonotype turned up many times. This chain links TRBV11-2 with TRBJ2-7, with TRBD1 matching 7 bases. CDR3 length: 16 amino acids. The ends lost 1 base at V and 2 bases at J; junction bases unmatched: 8. Germline V gives CDR1 SGHAT, CDR2 FQNNGV. This chain's CDR3 is CASSLGRGRRPYEQYF. As DNA, the CDR3 is TGTGCCAGCAGCTTAGGAAGGGGGCGCAGACCCTACGAGCAGTACTTC.

This clonotype has ten or more counts. The rearrangement joins TRBV7-9 to TRBJ1-4, with D hard to call. In germline, CDR1 is SEHNR, CDR2 FQNEAQ (reference sequence). The V end lost 3 bases, the J end lost 3 bases, and 8 bases lay between the germline ends. The CDR3 totals 14 residues. The CDR3 nucleotides are TGTGCCAGCAGCTTTGAGAGGGCTAATGAAAAACTGTTTTTT. Translation gives CASSFERANEKLFF.

The table lists this clonotype with many counts. The chain has TRBV12-5 and TRBJ1-1; D gene uncertain. Trimming shortened V by 2 bases and J by 4 bases, and 17 bases separated the two germline ends. Germline values: CDR1 LGHNT, CDR2 FRNRAP. The CDR3 length is 16 residues. CDR3: CASGLMEAEGGTEAFF. The CDR3 region has the DNA TGTGCTAGTGGTTTGATGGAGGCGGAAGGCGGCACTGAAGCTTTCTTT.

This clonotype was recorded at least ten times. V usage is TRBV6-9 and J usage is TRBJ2-7, with 9 bases matching TRBD2. The CDR3 length is 14 residues. Germline V gene lookup returns CDR1 MNHGY and CDR2 SVAAGI. V lost 4 bases to trimming and J lost 4 bases; unmatched junction nucleotides: 5. CDR3 bases: TGTGCCAGCAGTTGGGATAGCGGGAGTTACGAGCAGTACTTC. This codes for CASSWDSGSYEQYF.

The sample holds a few counts of this clonotype. The V call is TRBV25-1, the J call TRBJ2-5, with D possibly TRBD2 on 6 matching bases. CDR1 is MGHDK, CDR2 SYGVNS, per germline. V dropped 6 bases and J dropped 7 bases, with 15 bases sitting between them. This CDR3 comprises 13 residues. The CDR3 DNA follows: TGTGCCAGCAGCCTAACTGTGGGAGGGACCCAGTACTTC. Encoded protein: CASSLTVGGTQYF. Full variable domain (outside the CDR3, taken from reference TRBV25-1 and TRBJ2-5): EADIYQTPRYLVIGTGKKITLECSQTMGHDKMYWYQQDPGMELHLIHYSYGVNSTEKGDLSSESTVSRIRTEHFPLTLESARPSHTSQYLCASSLTVGGTQYFGPGTRLLVL.

In this sample, this clonotype turned up many times. The rearrangement uses TRBV11-3 and TRBJ1-1, with unresolved D. The CDR3 consists of 12 residues. The germline CDR1 and CDR2 sequences are SGHNT and YENEEA. V lost 0 bases and J 10 bases, leaving 9 bases between the germline ends. CDR3 in amino acids: CASSLDEVTAFF. DNA of the CDR3: TGTGCCAGCAGCTTAGACGAGGTGACAGCTTTCTTT.

As to this clonotype: A much larger clone sits a single nucleotide away, making a read error possible. DNA of the CDR3: TGTGCCAGCAGCTACGACGGGGCACGGCCCCAGCATTTT. It is translated as CASSYDGARPQHF. J is TRBJ1-5 and V is TRBV7-8, with D possibly being TRBD1 (5 bases). V was clipped by 4 bases and J by 9 bases, with 13 bases between them. The CDR3 runs 13 residues. Per germline, CDR1 SGHVS and CDR2 FQNEAQ.

This clonotype was seen many times. The chain carries TRBV6-5 and TRBJ2-5; possible D gene TRBD1, 6 bases. The V gene lost 2 bases and the J gene lost 6 bases, with 16 bases spanning the gap. The CDR3 loop spans 15 amino acids. Germline CDR1 reads MNHEY; CDR2 reads SVGAGI. The CDR3 nucleotides read TGTGCCAGCAGTTACCCGTTATGGCAGGGGAAGACCCAGTACTTC. Its protein product is CASSYPLWQGKTQYF.

There are many counts of this clonotype. The rearrangement uses TRBV2 and TRBJ1-4; D possibly corresponds to TRBD1 (5 bases). This CDR3 is 14 amino acids long. V was clipped by 8 bases and J by 5 bases, with 15 bases between them. Germline V gene sequence: CDR1 SNHLY, CDR2 FYNNEI. The CDR3 is CASSPGPSNEKLFF. The CDR3 nucleotides are TGTGCCAGCTCACCGGGGCCATCAAATGAAAAACTGTTTTTT.

This clonotype was found many times. The chain employs TRBV6-1 and TRBJ1-2; D is perhaps TRBD1 (5 bases). The CDR3 spans 13 residues. CDR1 is MNHNS and CDR2 is SASEGT in the germline V gene. V lost 8 bases and J lost 0, with 10 bases in between. As DNA, the CDR3 is TGTGCCAGCGGGGACGGAGCTAACTATGGCTACACCTTC. This encodes CASGDGANYGYTF.

CDR3 protein: CASWDPVVSANEKLFF. In DNA, the CDR3 is TGCGCCAGCTGGGACCCCGTGGTCTCAGCTAATGAAAAACTGTTTTTT. The chain carries TRBV4-1 and TRBJ1-4; a possible D gene is TRBD1 (5 bases). Germline CDR1 and CDR2: MGHRA and YSYEKL. Trimming cost V 8 bases and J 3 bases, with 19 bases left between them. The CDR3 runs 16 residues.

This clonotype was counted at least ten times. The CDR3 DNA follows: TGTGCCAGCAGTTGGACAGGCCAAGCTCGTTGGCCCCAGCATTTT. This gives the protein CASSWTGQARWPQHF. The genes are TRBV28 and TRBJ1-5; 7 bases map to TRBD1. The CDR3 totals 15 residues. The germline V gene has CDR1 MDHEN and CDR2 SYDVKM. V dropped 4 bases and J dropped 9; count of bases not matched to a gene: 12.

As concerns this clonotype: A read error is possible here, since a much larger clone lies one base away. V usage is TRBV11-2 and J usage is TRBJ1-5; TRBD1 matches 7 bases. The CDR3 contains 14 residues. V dropped 6 bases and J dropped 4; count of bases not matched to a gene: 6. In germline, CDR1 is SGHAT, CDR2 FQNNGV. The CDR3 loop is CASRWDRLNQPQHF. The CDR3 bases are TGTGCCAGCAGGTGGGACAGATTGAATCAGCCCCAGCATTTT.

The sample holds many counts of this clonotype. J is TRBJ2-7 and V is TRBV7-8; perhaps TRBD1 as D (6 bases). This CDR3 region has 13 residues. Germline CDR1 is SGHVS and CDR2 is FQNEAQ. V was cut by 5 bases and J by 2 bases, with 10 bases left in between. The CDR3 sequence is CASSPTGTYEQYF. CDR3 DNA sequence: TGTGCCAGCAGCCCGACAGGTACCTACGAGCAGTACTTC. Drawing the rest from reference TRBV7-8 and TRBJ2-7, the complete variable domain is GAGVSQSPRYKVAKRGQDVALRCDPISGHVSLFWYQQALGQGPEFLTYFQNEAQLDKSGLPSDRFFAERPEGSVSTLKIQRTQQEDSAVYLCASSPTGTYEQYFGPGTRLTVT.

Written as DNA, the CDR3 is TGTGCCAGCAGCTTTGGTGGACAGGGAAGCGAGCAGTACTTC. It is translated as CASSFGGQGSEQYF. The J gene is TRBJ2-7, the V gene TRBV5-6; 8 positions agree with TRBD1. CDR1 is SGHDT, CDR2 YYEEEE, per germline. Trimming removed 2 bases from V and 6 bases from J; junction bases left unmatched: 7. This CDR3 region has 14 residues.

This clonotype has a count of ten or more. This sequence joins TRBV11-3 and TRBJ1-4; D possibly corresponds to TRBD1 (5 bases). CDR1 is SGHNT and CDR2 is YENEEA in the germline V gene. CDR3 length: 16 residues. Trimming stripped 4 bases from V and 7 bases from J, with 19 bases between. The CDR3 region has the DNA TGTGCCAGCAGCTCGCGAGGATCCTCCAGGGTTGAAAAACTGTTTTTT. It specifies CASSSRGSSRVEKLFF.

This clonotype was seen more than once but under ten times. This chain connects TRBV12-3 or TRBV12-4 to TRBJ2-7; TRBD1 aligns across 9 bases. The CDR3 consists of 16 residues. J lost 2 bases, V lost 4 bases, and 9 bases had no gene match. The CDR3 coding sequence is TGTGCCAGCAGTTCTACGACAGGGGGGGTCACCTACGAGCAGTACTTC. Its translation is CASSSTTGGVTYEQYF.

This rearrangement joins TRBV12-3 or TRBV12-4 to TRBJ2-1; TRBD1 matches 7 bases. Trimming at V came to 8 bases and at J to 5 bases, leaving 6 bases not matched to a gene. CDR3 length equals 13 residues. CDR3: CASWDSVNNEQFF. The CDR3 nucleotides are TGTGCCAGCTGGGACAGTGTTAACAATGAGCAGTTCTTC.